The 27 T cell receptor beta chains below come from one sample, sequenced in a study of blood T cell repertoires in COVID-19. TCRdb's table, derived via immunoSEQ multiplex PCR, lists solely in-frame clones and lacks some. This table has about 210,000 clones, around 81% appearing once. Sequenced sample: PBMCs or T cells enriched from blood (not recorded which). The origin of the receptors is a woman between 50 and 59 years old with acute COVID-19.

The V call is TRBV5-4, the J call TRBJ2-2, with 9 bases identical to TRBD2. This CDR3 has 17 residues. J gave up 4 bases and V 3 bases, and 10 bases lay outside the gene matches. Germline V gene data show CDR1 as SGHNT and CDR2 as YYREEE (reference sequence). In DNA, the CDR3 is TGTGCCAGCAGCTCAGACACTAGCGGGTACCGCACCGGGGAGCTGTTTTTT. Translated, it gives CASSSDTSGYRTGELFF.

The chain joins TRBV5-1 to TRBJ2-7, with TRBD2 matching over 10 bases. In germline, CDR1 is SGHRS, CDR2 YFSETQ. The CDR3 length is 15 residues. V dropped 4 bases and J dropped 3; count of bases not matched to a gene: 7. The CDR3: CASSPAGTSVYEQYF. CDR3 bases: TGCGCCAGCAGCCCAGCAGGGACTAGCGTCTACGAGCAGTACTTC. Full variable domain (remainder filled in from reference TRBV5-1 and TRBJ2-7): KAGVTQTPRYLIKTRGQQVTLSCSPISGHRSVSWYQQTPGQGLQFLFEYFSETQRNKGNFPGRFSGRQFSNSRSEMNVSTLELGDSALYLCASSPAGTSVYEQYFGPGTRLTVT.

This chain connects TRBV7-2 to TRBJ1-1; D may be TRBD1 (6 bases). Trimming removed 3 bases at V and 4 bases at J, with 12 bases between. This CDR3 contains 14 residues. Germline values: CDR1 SGHTA, CDR2 FQGNSA. CDR3 sequence: CASSFKGGGTEAFF. Written as DNA, the CDR3 is TGTGCCAGCAGCTTCAAAGGGGGGGGCACTGAAGCTTTCTTT.

The V and J genes are TRBV28 and TRBJ2-1; 9 nucleotides match TRBD1. Germline assignment: CDR1 MDHEN and CDR2 SYDVKM. Trimming at V came to 6 bases and at J to 5 bases, leaving 5 bases not matched to a gene. The CDR3 is 14 residues long. The CDR3 protein is CASRTQGANNEQFF. For the CDR3, the DNA is TGTGCCAGCAGGACACAGGGGGCGAACAATGAGCAGTTCTTC.

The rearrangement uses TRBV5-1 and TRBJ2-5; the match to TRBD1 covers 7 bases. The length of the CDR3 is 15 residues. Looked up from germline, CDR1 is SGHRS and CDR2 is YFSETQ. Trimming removed 2 bases from V and 3 bases from J; junction bases left unmatched: 7. This chain's CDR3 is CASSFRPDREETQYF. The CDR3 DNA follows: TGCGCCAGCAGCTTCCGCCCAGACAGGGAAGAGACCCAGTACTTC.

The rearrangement joins TRBV7-6 to TRBJ2-7; weak D call: TRBD1 (6 bases). Germline-derived CDR1 and CDR2 are SGHVS and FNYEAQ. This CDR3 region has 13 residues. Trimming pared 3 bases from V and 1 base from J, leaving 7 bases between. The chain's CDR3 is CASSFGQSYEQYF. CDR3 DNA sequence: TGTGCCAGCAGCTTCGGACAGTCCTACGAGCAGTACTTC.

The V and J genes are TRBV18 and TRBJ1-2, with 7 bases identical to TRBD1. Trimming took 3 bases from V and 7 from J; bases not matched to a gene: 5. Germline CDR1 and CDR2: KGHSH and LQKENI. The CDR3 is 13 residues long. In DNA, the CDR3 is TGTGCCAGCTCACCGGAGACAGGGATTGGCTACACCTTC. Translated, it gives CASSPETGIGYTF.

The chain has TRBV10-1 and TRBJ1-1; 11 nucleotides line up with TRBD1. The germline gives CDR1 WNHNN, CDR2 SYGVQD (reference sequence). The CDR3 consists of 15 residues. The V and J ends lost 6 bases and 5 bases, in that order; junction bases with no gene match: 8. Here the CDR3 reads CASRGDRGIGTEAFF. CDR3 nucleotide sequence: TGCGCCAGCAGGGGGGACAGGGGGATCGGAACTGAAGCTTTCTTT.

The genes are TRBV27 and TRBJ2-1; 12 bases are a match to TRBD2. J gave up 4 bases and V 7 bases, and 5 bases lay outside the gene matches. Germline-derived CDR1 and CDR2 are MNHEY and SMNVEV (reference sequence). The CDR3 has 15 amino acids. The CDR3 spells CASTQGTSGYNEQFF. CDR3 coding DNA: TGTGCCAGCACCCAAGGGACTAGCGGGTACAATGAGCAGTTCTTC.

This clone was seen only a few times. CDR3 nucleotide sequence: TGTGCCAGCAGAGGAGGGACTAGCGGGAGGGTGGACGAGCAGTACTTC. Protein product: CASRGGTSGRVDEQYF. J is TRBJ2-7 and V is TRBV6-6; 16 bases align to TRBD2. The CDR3 sequence is 16 residues long. The germline V gene encodes CDR1 MNHNY and CDR2 SVGAGI (reference sequence). Trimming at V came to 6 bases and at J to 5 bases, leaving 7 bases not matched to a gene.

This clone was seen just once. The chain uses TRBV12-5 and TRBJ2-3; TRBD1 is a possible D gene (6 bases). This CDR3 region has 15 residues. In germline, CDR1 is LGHNT, CDR2 FRNRAP. V lost 2 bases and J 1 base, leaving 10 bases between the germline ends. CDR3 nucleotide sequence: TGTGCTAGTGGTTTGACGCGACAGGGCACAGATACGCAGTATTTT. Protein sequence: CASGLTRQGTDTQYF.

The V gene is TRBV7-2, the J gene TRBJ1-1, with 7 bases fitting TRBD1. Germline loops: CDR1 SGHTA, CDR2 FQGNSA. The ends lost 5 bases at V and 4 bases at J; junction bases unmatched: 7. This CDR3 has 14 residues. This CDR3 reads CASSPGDRRTEAFF. The CDR3 bases are TGTGCCAGCAGCCCCGGGGACAGACGCACTGAAGCTTTCTTT.

This chain joins TRBV3-1 (or the pseudogene TRBV3-2) and TRBJ1-2; perhaps TRBD1 as D (5 bases). V shed 1 base and J shed 7 bases, with 22 bases lying between them. Germline CDR1 and CDR2: LGHDT and YNNKEL (reference sequence). This CDR3 region has 17 residues. CDR3 sequence reads: CASSQAGFSLRGAGYTF. In DNA, the CDR3 is TGTGCCAGCAGCCAAGCAGGATTTTCTCTTAGGGGTGCTGGCTACACCTTC.

The rearrangement joins TRBV28 to TRBJ2-1; maybe TRBD2 (7 bases). The CDR3 spans 16 residues. Germline CDR1 reads MDHEN; CDR2 reads SYDVKM. Trimming pared 7 bases from V and 4 bases from J, leaving 20 bases between. In DNA form, the CDR3 reads TGTGCCAGCACTCTCGCGGGGGCTAGCAGGTACAATGAGCAGTTCTTC. Encoded protein: CASTLAGASRYNEQFF.

V is TRBV18 and J is TRBJ2-1, with 8 bases aligning to TRBD2. Germline V CDR1 and CDR2: KGHSH, LQKENI. This CDR3 has 17 residues. With 0 bases clipped from V and 2 bases from J, the junction kept 6 bases outside the gene matches. The CDR3 DNA reads TGTGCCAGCTCACCACCTGGATTACTAGCGGCCTACAATGAGCAGTTCTTC. Translated, it gives CASSPPGLLAAYNEQFF.

This CDR3 reads CASSRGTGYNGEAFF. DNA for the CDR3: TGTGCCAGCTCCCGGGGGACAGGGTATAATGGTGAAGCTTTCTTT. The rearrangement uses TRBV7-9 and TRBJ1-1, with TRBD1 matching over 9 bases. V was clipped by 8 bases and J by 7 bases; unmatched bases: 14. Germline values: CDR1 SEHNR, CDR2 FQNEAQ (reference sequence). This CDR3 contains 15 residues.

This clone was observed a few times. The rearrangement joins TRBV7-2 to TRBJ2-7; TRBD2 agrees at 10 bases. The CDR3 contains 13 residues. With V trimmed by 5 bases and J by 6 bases, 4 bases remained unmatched. Germline assignment: CDR1 SGHTA and CDR2 FQGNSA. DNA of the CDR3: TGTGCCAGCAGCCCTAGCGGGGGCTTCGAGCAGTACTTC. The encoded protein is CASSPSGGFEQYF.

The chain carries TRBV7-2 and TRBJ1-4; possible D gene TRBD1, 5 bases. The germline CDR1 and CDR2 sequences are SGHTA and FQGNSA. The CDR3 runs to 18 residues. V lost 5 bases, J lost 2 bases, and 21 bases lay in between. CDR3 sequence reads: CASSQNRGGVGTNEKLFF. In nucleotides, the CDR3 is TGTGCCAGCAGCCAGAACCGTGGAGGGGTCGGGACTAATGAAAAACTGTTTTTT.

The chain recombines TRBV11-3 with TRBJ2-7; D is perhaps TRBD1 (5 bases). The CDR3 spans 14 residues. Germline values: CDR1 SGHNT, CDR2 YENEEA. V was trimmed by 5 bases and J by 4 bases, leaving 15 bases between them. The CDR3 protein is CASSQGSITYEQYF. The CDR3 nucleotides read TGTGCCAGCAGCCAGGGATCTATTACTTACGAGCAGTACTTC.

The V call is TRBV7-3, the J call TRBJ2-2, with D possibly being TRBD1 (6 bases). The CDR3 consists of 15 residues. Germline V CDR1 and CDR2: SGHTA, FQGTGA. V lost 6 bases and J lost 1, with 12 bases in between. The CDR3 bases are TGTGCCAGCAGACAGGGACACTGGAACACCGGGGAGCTGTTTTTT. As protein: CASRQGHWNTGELFF.

This chain links TRBV24-1 with TRBJ2-5, with 11 bases lining up with TRBD1. V shed 0 bases, J shed 4 bases, and the junction held 3 bases outside the gene matches. The V gene's germline CDR1 is KGHDR and CDR2 SFDVKD. The CDR3 is made up of 16 amino acids. CDR3: CATSDLTGTGGETQYF. The DNA for the CDR3 is TGTGCCACCAGTGATTTGACCGGGACAGGGGGAGAGACCCAGTACTTC.

The CDR3 DNA is TGTGCCAGCAGCCGCGGGACCCTCGACTGGGGGGATCAGCCCCAGCATTTT. Amino acid sequence: CASSRGTLDWGDQPQHF. The V and J genes are TRBV7-9 and TRBJ1-5; a possible D gene is TRBD1 (5 bases). Germline V gene lookup returns CDR1 SEHNR and CDR2 FQNEAQ (reference sequence). The V and J ends lost 5 bases and 5 bases respectively, with 22 bases between them. The CDR3 covers 17 residues. The whole variable domain, remainder taken from reference TRBV7-9 and TRBJ1-5, is DTGVSQNPRHKITKRGQNVTFRCDPISEHNRLYWYRQTLGQGPEFLTYFQNEAQLEKSRLLSDRFSAERPKGSFSTLEIQRTEQGDSAMYLCASSRGTLDWGDQPQHFGDGTRLSIL.

In this sample, this clone turned up many times. The chain recombines TRBV30 with TRBJ2-7, with TRBD2 identical over 8 bases. J was trimmed by 4 bases and V by 2 bases; bases with no gene match: 13. The CDR3 spans 16 residues. The germline V gene has CDR1 GTSNPN and CDR2 SVGIG (reference sequence). The chain's CDR3 is CAWSFGDYAGGYEQYF. The CDR3 DNA sequence: TGTGCCTGGAGTTTTGGCGACTACGCGGGAGGTTACGAGCAGTACTTC.

The rearrangement joins TRBV27 to TRBJ1-4, with D possibly matching TRBD1 (5 bases). This CDR3 has 16 amino acids. Germline assignment: CDR1 MNHEY and CDR2 SMNVEV (reference sequence). V lost 6 bases and J 1 base, leaving 15 bases between the germline ends. The chain's CDR3 is CASSRGRGGTNEKLFF. The CDR3 coding sequence is TGTGCCAGCAGCCGAGGGCGGGGGGGAACTAATGAAAAACTGTTTTTT. Variable domain in full (rest from reference TRBV27 and TRBJ1-4): EAQVTQNPRYLITVTGKKLTVTCSQNMNHEYMSWYRQDPGLGLRQIYYSMNVEVTDKGDVPEGYKVSRKEKRNFPLILESPSPNQTSLYFCASSRGRGGTNEKLFFGSGTQLSVL.

The chain joins TRBV18 to TRBJ1-1; the D gene is possibly TRBD1 (5 bases). Trimming left V 1 base short and J 7 bases short, with 10 bases between. Germline-derived CDR1 and CDR2 are KGHSH and LQKENI. This CDR3 contains 13 residues. The CDR3 bases are TGTGCCAGCTCACCACTGTCGGGGGATGAAGCTTTCTTT. The encoded protein is CASSPLSGDEAFF.

This chain uses TRBV5-6 with TRBJ2-1; TRBD1 agrees at 11 bases. Germline CDR1 SGHDT, CDR2 YYEEEE. V was pared by 3 bases and J by 7 bases, with 3 bases of the junction left unmatched. The CDR3 contains 14 residues. Here the CDR3 reads CASSSGTGGNEQFF. Written as DNA, the CDR3 is TGTGCCAGCAGCTCCGGGACAGGGGGTAATGAGCAGTTCTTC.

The chain combines TRBV13 with TRBJ2-4; unclear D gene. V shed 4 bases and J shed 0 bases, with 7 bases lying between them. This CDR3 is 14 amino acids long. Germline V gene lookup returns CDR1 PRHDT and CDR2 FYEKMQ (reference sequence). CDR3 sequence (DNA): TGTGCCAGCAGCTCGAGGTTAGCCAAAAACATTCAGTACTTC. Amino acid sequence: CASSSRLAKNIQYF.